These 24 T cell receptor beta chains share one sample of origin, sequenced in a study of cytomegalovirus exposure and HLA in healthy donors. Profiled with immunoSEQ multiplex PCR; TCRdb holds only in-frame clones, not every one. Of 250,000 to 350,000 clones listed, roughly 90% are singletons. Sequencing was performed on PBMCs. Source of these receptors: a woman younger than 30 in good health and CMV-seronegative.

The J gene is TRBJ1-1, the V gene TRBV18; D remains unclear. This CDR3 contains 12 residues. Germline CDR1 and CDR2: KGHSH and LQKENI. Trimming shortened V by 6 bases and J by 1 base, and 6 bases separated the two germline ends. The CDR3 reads CASSPGNTEAFF. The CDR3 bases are TGTGCCAGCTCCCCGGGGAACACTGAAGCTTTCTTT.

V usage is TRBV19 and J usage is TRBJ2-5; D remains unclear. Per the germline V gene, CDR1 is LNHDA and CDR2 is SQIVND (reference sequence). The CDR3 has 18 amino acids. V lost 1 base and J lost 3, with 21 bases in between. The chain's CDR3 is CASSIAPFGLRGEETQYF. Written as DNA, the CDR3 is TGTGCCAGTAGTATAGCCCCATTCGGCTTACGAGGTGAAGAGACCCAGTACTTC.

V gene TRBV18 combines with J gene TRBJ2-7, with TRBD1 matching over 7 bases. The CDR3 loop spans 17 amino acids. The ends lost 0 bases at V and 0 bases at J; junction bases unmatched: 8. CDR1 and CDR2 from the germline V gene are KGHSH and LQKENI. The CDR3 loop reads CASSPPVGDRASYEQYF. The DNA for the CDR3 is TGTGCCAGCTCACCACCGGTGGGGGACAGAGCCTCCTACGAGCAGTACTTC.

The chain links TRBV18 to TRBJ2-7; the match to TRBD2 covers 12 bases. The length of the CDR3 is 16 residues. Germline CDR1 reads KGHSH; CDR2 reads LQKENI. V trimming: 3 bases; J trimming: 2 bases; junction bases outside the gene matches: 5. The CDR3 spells CASSPRTSGATYEQYF. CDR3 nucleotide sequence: TGTGCCAGCTCACCCAGGACTAGCGGGGCCACCTACGAGCAGTACTTC. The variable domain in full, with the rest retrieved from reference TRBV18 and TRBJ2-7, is NAGVMQNPRHLVRRRGQEARLRCSPMKGHSHVYWYRQLPEEGLKFMVYLQKENIIDESGMPKERFSAEFPKEGPSILRIQQVVRGDSAAYFCASSPRTSGATYEQYFGPGTRLTVT.

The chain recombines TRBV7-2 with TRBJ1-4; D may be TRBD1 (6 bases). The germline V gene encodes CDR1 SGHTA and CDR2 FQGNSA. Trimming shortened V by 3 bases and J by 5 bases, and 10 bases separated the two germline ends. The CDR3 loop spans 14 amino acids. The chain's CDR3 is CASSFGQGNEKLFF. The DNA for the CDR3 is TGTGCCAGCAGCTTTGGGCAGGGGAATGAAAAACTGTTTTTT.

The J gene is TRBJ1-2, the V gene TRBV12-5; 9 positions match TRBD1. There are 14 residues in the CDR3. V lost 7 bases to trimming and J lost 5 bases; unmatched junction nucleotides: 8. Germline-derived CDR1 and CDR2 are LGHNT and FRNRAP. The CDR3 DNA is TGTGCTAGTGTAATGGACAGGGGACCTTATGGCTACACCTTC. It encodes CASVMDRGPYGYTF.

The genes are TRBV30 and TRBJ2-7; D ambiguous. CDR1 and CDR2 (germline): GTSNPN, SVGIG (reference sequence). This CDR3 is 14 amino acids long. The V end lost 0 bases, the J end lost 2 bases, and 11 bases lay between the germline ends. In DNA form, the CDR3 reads TGTGCCTGGAGTGTACCGGTGTTTACCTACGAGCAGTACTTC. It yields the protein CAWSVPVFTYEQYF.

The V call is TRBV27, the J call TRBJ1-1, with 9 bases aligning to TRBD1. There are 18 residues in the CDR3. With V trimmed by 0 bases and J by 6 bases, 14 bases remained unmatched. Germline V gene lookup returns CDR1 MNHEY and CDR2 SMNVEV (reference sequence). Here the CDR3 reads CASSLSGTGLNFASEAFF. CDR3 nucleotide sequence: TGTGCCAGCAGTTTATCGGGGACAGGGTTGAACTTTGCTTCTGAAGCTTTCTTT.

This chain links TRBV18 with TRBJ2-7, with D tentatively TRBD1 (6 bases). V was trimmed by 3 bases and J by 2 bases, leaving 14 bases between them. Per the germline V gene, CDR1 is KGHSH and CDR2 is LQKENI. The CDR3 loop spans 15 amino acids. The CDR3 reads CASSPRSSGAYEQYF. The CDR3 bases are TGTGCCAGCTCACCGCGTTCGTCAGGGGCCTACGAGCAGTACTTC. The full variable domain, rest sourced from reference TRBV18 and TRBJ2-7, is NAGVMQNPRHLVRRRGQEARLRCSPMKGHSHVYWYRQLPEEGLKFMVYLQKENIIDESGMPKERFSAEFPKEGPSILRIQQVVRGDSAAYFCASSPRSSGAYEQYFGPGTRLTVT.

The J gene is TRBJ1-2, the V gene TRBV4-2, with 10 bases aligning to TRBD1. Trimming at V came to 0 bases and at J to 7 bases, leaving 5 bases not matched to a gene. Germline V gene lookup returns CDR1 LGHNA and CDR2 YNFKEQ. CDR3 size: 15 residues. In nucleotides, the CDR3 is TGTGCCAGCAGCCAAGAGGACAGGGGGTTTGTTGGCTACACCTTC. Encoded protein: CASSQEDRGFVGYTF.

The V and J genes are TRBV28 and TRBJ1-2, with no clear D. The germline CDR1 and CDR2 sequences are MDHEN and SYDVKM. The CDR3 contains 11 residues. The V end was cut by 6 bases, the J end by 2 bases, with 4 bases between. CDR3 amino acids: CASRSNYGYTF. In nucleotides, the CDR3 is TGTGCCAGCAGGTCGAACTATGGCTACACCTTC.

The CDR3 protein is CASSVGSGRTDTQYF. As DNA, the CDR3 is TGTGCCAGCAGCGTAGGTAGCGGGAGAACAGATACGCAGTATTTT. The chain joins TRBV9 to TRBJ2-3; 9 bases are shared with TRBD2. This CDR3 has 15 residues. The J segment lost 3 bases and the V segment lost 0 bases, leaving 2 bases of the junction unmatched. Looked up from germline, CDR1 is SGDLS and CDR2 is YYNGEE.

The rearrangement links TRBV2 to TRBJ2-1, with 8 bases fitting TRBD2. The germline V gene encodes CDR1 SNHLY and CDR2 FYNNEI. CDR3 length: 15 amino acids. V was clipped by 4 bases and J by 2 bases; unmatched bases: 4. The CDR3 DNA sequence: TGTGCCAGCAGTGTCTTAGCGGGAACCTACAATGAGCAGTTCTTC. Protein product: CASSVLAGTYNEQFF.

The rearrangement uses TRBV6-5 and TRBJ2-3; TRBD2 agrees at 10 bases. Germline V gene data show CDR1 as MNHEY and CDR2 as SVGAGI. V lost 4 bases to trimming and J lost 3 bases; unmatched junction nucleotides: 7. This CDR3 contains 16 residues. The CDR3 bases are TGTGCCAGCAGTTGGCTAGCGGGAGTATCTACAGATACGCAGTATTTT. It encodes CASSWLAGVSTDTQYF.

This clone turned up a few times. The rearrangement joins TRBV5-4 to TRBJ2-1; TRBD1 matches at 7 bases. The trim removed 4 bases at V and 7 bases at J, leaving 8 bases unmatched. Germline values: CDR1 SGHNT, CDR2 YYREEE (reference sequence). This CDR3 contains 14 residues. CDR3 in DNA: TGTGCCAGCAGCGTAGACAGGGTAAGGAATGAGCAGTTCTTC. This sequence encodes CASSVDRVRNEQFF. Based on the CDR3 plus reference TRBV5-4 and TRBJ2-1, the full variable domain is ETGVTQSPTHLIKTRGQQVTLRCSSQSGHNTVSWYQQALGQGPQFIFQYYREEENGRGNFPPRFSGLQFPNYSSELNVNALELDDSALYLCASSVDRVRNEQFFGPGTRLTVL.

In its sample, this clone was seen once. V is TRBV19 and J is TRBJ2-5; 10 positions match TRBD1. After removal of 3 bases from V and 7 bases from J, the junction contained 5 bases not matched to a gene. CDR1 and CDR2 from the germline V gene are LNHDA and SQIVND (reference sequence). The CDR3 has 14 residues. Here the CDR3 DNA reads TGTGCCAGTAGTATTCGACAGGGGGCAGGGACCCAGTACTTC. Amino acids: CASSIRQGAGTQYF.

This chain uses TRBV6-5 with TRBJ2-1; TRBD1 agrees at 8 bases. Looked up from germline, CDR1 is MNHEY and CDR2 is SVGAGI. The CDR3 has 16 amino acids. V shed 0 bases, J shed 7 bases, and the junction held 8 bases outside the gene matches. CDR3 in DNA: TGTGCCAGCAGTTACTCTTGGACAGGGAAACTGAATGAGCAGTTCTTC. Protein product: CASSYSWTGKLNEQFF.

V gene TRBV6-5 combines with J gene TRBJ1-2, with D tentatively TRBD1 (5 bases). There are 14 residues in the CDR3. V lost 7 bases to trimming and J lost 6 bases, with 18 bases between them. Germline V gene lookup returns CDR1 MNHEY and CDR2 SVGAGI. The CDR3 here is CASTKRGWRDGYTF. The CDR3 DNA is TGTGCCAGCACCAAACGGGGGTGGAGGGATGGCTACACCTTC.

The CDR3, as DNA: TGTGCCAGCAGTACAGGGGGGGGCACCGGGGAGCTGTTTTTT. It is translated as CASSTGGGTGELFF. The chain carries TRBV9 and TRBJ2-2; D perhaps matches TRBD1 (8 bases). The germline gives CDR1 SGDLS, CDR2 YYNGEE. CDR3 length: 14 amino acids. V gave up 5 bases and J gave up 4 bases, with 12 bases separating them.

In nucleotides, the CDR3 is TGTGCCAGCAGCTTGATTCTAGCGGGAGCGCCTGAGCAGTTCTTC. Translating it yields CASSLILAGAPEQFF. The chain employs TRBV5-4 and TRBJ2-1; 10 nucleotides agree with TRBD2. CDR3 length equals 15 residues. From germline, CDR1 is SGHNT and CDR2 YYREEE (reference sequence). Trimming cost V 1 base and J 9 bases; bases outside gene matches: 7.

CDR3 sequence (DNA): TGTGCCAGCAGCCTCAGGGCCCACGAGCAGTACTTC. Translated: CASSLRAHEQYF. The rearrangement links TRBV7-8 to TRBJ2-7, with D perhaps matching TRBD1 (5 bases). In germline, CDR1 is SGHVS, CDR2 FQNEAQ. The CDR3 loop spans 12 amino acids. Trimming left V 5 bases short and J 5 bases short, with 10 bases between. The full variable domain, its missing parts supplied by reference TRBV7-8 and TRBJ2-7, is GAGVSQSPRYKVAKRGQDVALRCDPISGHVSLFWYQQALGQGPEFLTYFQNEAQLDKSGLPSDRFFAERPEGSVSTLKIQRTQQEDSAVYLCASSLRAHEQYFGPGTRLTVT.

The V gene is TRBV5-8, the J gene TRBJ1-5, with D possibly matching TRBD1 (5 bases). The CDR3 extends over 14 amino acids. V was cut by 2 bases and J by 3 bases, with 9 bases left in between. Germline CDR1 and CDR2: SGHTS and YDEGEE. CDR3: CASSLGVNNQPQHF. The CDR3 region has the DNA TGTGCCAGCAGCTTAGGGGTGAACAATCAGCCCCAGCATTTT.

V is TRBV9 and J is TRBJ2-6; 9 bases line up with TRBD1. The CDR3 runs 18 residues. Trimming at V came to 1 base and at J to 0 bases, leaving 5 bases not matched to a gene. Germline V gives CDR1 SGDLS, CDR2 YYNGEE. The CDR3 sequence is CASSVTPTGGSGANVLTF. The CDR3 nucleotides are TGTGCCAGCAGCGTAACCCCGACAGGGGGCTCTGGGGCCAACGTCCTGACTTTC.

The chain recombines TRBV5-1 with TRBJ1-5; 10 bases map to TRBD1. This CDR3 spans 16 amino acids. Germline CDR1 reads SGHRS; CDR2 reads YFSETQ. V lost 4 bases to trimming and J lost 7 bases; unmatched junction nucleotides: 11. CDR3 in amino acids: CASSKDGDRGGQPQHF. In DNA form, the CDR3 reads TGCGCCAGCAGCAAAGACGGGGACAGGGGCGGGCAGCCCCAGCATTTT.